Following are 29 T cell receptor beta chains from one sample sequenced in a study of T cell responses to AZD1222 COVID-19 vaccine. Profiling relied on immunoSEQ multiplex PCR, and the TCRdb table lists in-frame clones only, not all of them. The sample consists of roughly 120,000 clones, about 90% of them appearing once. Sequenced material: peripheral blood, taken 28 days after the second AZD1222 dose. These receptors were taken from an adult who received the AZD1222 COVID-19 vaccine.

The chain employs TRBV15 and TRBJ1-1, with TRBD1 as a possible D gene (6 bases). Germline loops: CDR1 LNHNV, CDR2 YYDKDF (reference sequence). The CDR3 totals 15 residues. The V and J ends lost 5 bases and 0 bases respectively, with 13 bases between them. This chain's CDR3 is CATSPGGRLNTEAFF. CDR3 DNA sequence: TGTGCCACCAGCCCTGGGGGGCGGTTGAACACTGAAGCTTTCTTT.

This chain joins TRBV15 and TRBJ2-1, with 14 bases that match TRBD2. The CDR3 has 16 amino acids. V was pared by 5 bases and J by 5 bases, with 5 bases of the junction left unmatched. Germline V gene sequence: CDR1 LNHNV, CDR2 YYDKDF (reference sequence). The CDR3 coding sequence is TGTGCCACCAGCTCCGGGACTAGCGGGAGCGACAATGAGCAGTTCTTC. Amino acids: CATSSGTSGSDNEQFF.

The chain carries TRBV27 and TRBJ2-1, with 8 positions matching TRBD2. V lost 5 bases and J lost 5; bases outside the gene matches: 11. CDR3 length: 16 amino acids. CDR1 is MNHEY, CDR2 SMNVEV, per germline (reference sequence). The CDR3 here is CASSTITSGRHNEQFF. In DNA, the CDR3 is TGTGCCAGCAGTACCATCACTAGCGGCAGACACAATGAGCAGTTCTTC.

The rearrangement uses TRBV10-1 and TRBJ2-7; no reliable D call. The V gene lost 10 bases and the J gene lost 1 base, with 11 bases spanning the gap. Looked up from germline, CDR1 is WNHNN and CDR2 is SYGVQD (reference sequence). The CDR3 is made up of 12 amino acids. CDR3 sequence reads: CATPKGSYEQYF. In DNA, the CDR3 is TGCGCCACCCCAAAGGGTTCCTACGAGCAGTACTTC.

This sequence joins TRBV5-4 and TRBJ1-4, with D uncertain. V lost 4 bases to trimming and J lost 7 bases, with 14 bases between them. The CDR3 totals 14 residues. CDR1 and CDR2 (germline): SGHNT, YYREEE (reference sequence). The DNA for the CDR3 is TGTGCCAGCAGCCGAACCGAGGCGGGTGAAAAACTGTTTTTT. Its translation is CASSRTEAGEKLFF.

The genes are TRBV5-4 and TRBJ1-2, with 7 positions matching TRBD1. CDR3 size: 14 residues. Germline V gives CDR1 SGHNT, CDR2 YYREEE (reference sequence). The V gene end was trimmed by 3 bases and the J gene end by 7 bases; junction bases not matched to a gene: 9. CDR3 nucleotide sequence: TGTGCCAGCAGCTCCCAAGAGGGGGCGGTTGGCTACACCTTC. Its protein product is CASSSQEGAVGYTF.

The chain couples TRBV7-9 to TRBJ2-1; D possibly corresponds to TRBD1 (6 bases). V lost 5 bases and J lost 3, with 14 bases in between. This CDR3 has 15 amino acids. Looked up from germline, CDR1 is SEHNR and CDR2 is FQNEAQ (reference sequence). CDR3 amino acids: CASSPRQGNYNEQFF. In nucleotides, the CDR3 is TGTGCCAGCAGCCCACGTCAGGGGAACTACAATGAGCAGTTCTTC.

CDR3: CASSQRSTTGSEQYF. In nucleotides, the CDR3 is TGTGCCAGCAGCCAACGCAGTACGACAGGGTCCGAGCAGTACTTC. This chain connects TRBV14 to TRBJ2-7, with 7 bases that match TRBD1. The CDR3 length is 15 residues. The germline CDR1 and CDR2 sequences are SGHDN and FVKESK. Trimming cost V 2 bases and J 6 bases; bases outside gene matches: 10.

The rearrangement links TRBV13 to TRBJ1-2, with 7 bases lining up with TRBD1. This CDR3 spans 19 amino acids. J lost 2 bases, V lost 0 bases, and 15 bases had no gene match. Looked up from germline, CDR1 is PRHDT and CDR2 is FYEKMQ (reference sequence). The CDR3 loop reads CASSLGFNYRTGENYGYTF. In DNA, the CDR3 is TGTGCCAGCAGCTTAGGTTTTAACTACAGGACAGGCGAAAACTATGGCTACACCTTC.

The table lists this clone with a few counts. The rearrangement joins TRBV6-5 to TRBJ2-5, with unresolved D. Trimming removed 6 bases from V and 4 bases from J, with 12 bases in between. There are 13 residues in the CDR3. CDR1 and CDR2 from the germline V gene are MNHEY and SVGAGI. CDR3 protein: CASRSPPRETQYF. The CDR3 DNA reads as TGTGCCAGCAGGAGTCCCCCACGAGAGACCCAGTACTTC.

This chain links TRBV29-1 with TRBJ2-1; 12 bases map to TRBD1. This CDR3 region has 18 residues. V was pared by 7 bases and J by 7 bases, with 20 bases of the junction left unmatched. Germline V gene sequence: CDR1 SQVTM, CDR2 ANQGSEA. CDR3 sequence: CSAFKRSSGTGGKNEQFF. CDR3 nucleotide sequence: TGCAGCGCTTTCAAACGGAGCTCAGGGACAGGGGGCAAGAATGAGCAGTTCTTC.

The chain combines TRBV10-3 with TRBJ1-5; D gene unclear. The length of the CDR3 is 14 residues. Germline CDR1 reads ENHRY; CDR2 reads SYGVKD. V shed 0 bases and J shed 6 bases, with 9 bases lying between them. DNA for the CDR3: TGTGCCATCAGTGAGTCTTCAGGAGGTCAGCCCCAGCATTTT. The encoded protein is CAISESSGGQPQHF.

Only a few counts were recorded for this clone. The CDR3 nucleotides are TGTGCCAGCAGTGACAGCACTTCGAATGAAAAACTGTTTTTT. Amino acids: CASSDSTSNEKLFF. This chain uses TRBV2 with TRBJ1-4; D ambiguous. Germline CDR1 reads SNHLY; CDR2 reads FYNNEI. V was pared by 3 bases and J by 5 bases, with 10 bases between. This CDR3 has 14 amino acids.

This clone has only a few counts. CDR3 in DNA: TGTGCCAGCATGACGTGGGGGGCCACAGATACGCAGTATTTT. It is translated as CASMTWGATDTQYF. The genes are TRBV2 and TRBJ2-3; tentatively, D is TRBD1 or TRBD2 (6 bases each). Looked up from germline, CDR1 is SNHLY and CDR2 is FYNNEI. The CDR3 runs 14 residues. Trimming removed 7 bases at V and 2 bases at J, with 13 bases between.

This chain uses TRBV14 with TRBJ2-7; tentatively, D is TRBD2 (5 bases). This CDR3 spans 15 amino acids. Germline V gene sequence: CDR1 SGHDN, CDR2 FVKESK. Trimming shortened V by 3 bases and J by 0 bases, and 12 bases separated the two germline ends. DNA for the CDR3: TGTGCCAGCAGCCATCCATCTAGCAGCTCCTACGAGCAGTACTTC. Protein sequence: CASSHPSSSSYEQYF. The complete variable domain, with remaining parts taken from reference TRBV14 and TRBJ2-7, reads EAGVTQFPSHSVIEKGQTVTLRCDPISGHDNLYWYRRVMGKEIKFLLHFVKESKQDESGMPNNRFLAERTGGTYSTLKVQPAELEDSGVYFCASSHPSSSSYEQYFGPGTRLTVT.

The chain employs TRBV3-1 (or the pseudogene TRBV3-2) and TRBJ1-2; tentative D call: TRBD1 (5 bases). V shed 0 bases and J shed 5 bases, with 25 bases lying between them. The germline gives CDR1 LGHDT, CDR2 YNNKEL (reference sequence). The CDR3 is 19 residues long. CDR3 region: CASSQEYSVEGSLSYGYTF. CDR3 DNA sequence: TGTGCCAGCAGCCAAGAATACAGTGTCGAGGGGAGCCTCTCTTATGGCTACACCTTC.

This clone was observed once. CDR3 protein: CASSEGLRDTQYF. In nucleotides, the CDR3 is TGTGCCAGCAGTGAGGGGCTACGGGATACGCAGTATTTT. This chain joins TRBV2 and TRBJ2-3; weak D call: TRBD1 (5 bases). Germline V gene data show CDR1 as SNHLY and CDR2 as FYNNEI. The CDR3 consists of 13 residues. V was clipped by 3 bases and J by 6 bases, with 10 bases between them. The full variable domain, with the rest looked up from reference TRBV2 and TRBJ2-3, is EPEVTQTPSHQVTQMGQEVILRCVPISNHLYFYWYRQILGQKVEFLVSFYNNEISEKSEIFDDQFSVERPDGSNFTLKIRSTKLEDSAMYFCASSEGLRDTQYFGPGTRLTVL.

The V gene is TRBV18, the J gene TRBJ1-5; TRBD1 matches 9 bases. The CDR3 runs 15 residues. Germline V gene lookup returns CDR1 KGHSH and CDR2 LQKENI. The junction had 3 bases not matched to a gene; V was cut back by 2 bases and J by 4 bases. In DNA form, the CDR3 reads TGTGCCAGCTCACCAGAAGACAGGGGGAATCAGCCCCAGCATTTT. Its protein is CASSPEDRGNQPQHF.

V usage is TRBV28 and J usage is TRBJ2-1; 8 bases line up with TRBD1. The J segment lost 3 bases and the V segment lost 5 bases, leaving 6 bases of the junction unmatched. CDR3 length equals 15 residues. Germline CDR1 reads MDHEN; CDR2 reads SYDVKM. The CDR3 DNA is TGTGCCAGCAGTACCCGGACAGGGAACTACAATGAGCAGTTCTTC. Translated, it gives CASSTRTGNYNEQFF.

This chain's CDR3 is CASSEVGYNSPLHF. The DNA of the CDR3 is TGTGCCAGCAGTGAAGTGGGGTATAATTCACCCCTCCACTTT. The V and J genes are TRBV6-1 and TRBJ1-6, with no clear D. Germline loops: CDR1 MNHNS, CDR2 SASEGT. The CDR3 has 14 amino acids. Trimming left V 1 base short and J 4 bases short, with 5 bases between.

The chain couples TRBV5-1 to TRBJ2-5; D gene uncertain. From germline, CDR1 is SGHRS and CDR2 YFSETQ. The CDR3 is 13 residues long. Trimming shortened V by 0 bases and J by 5 bases, and 8 bases separated the two germline ends. The CDR3 loop is CASSLARLETQYF. In DNA form, the CDR3 reads TGCGCCAGCAGCTTGGCCCGGCTCGAGACCCAGTACTTC. Variable domain in full (rest from reference TRBV5-1 and TRBJ2-5): KAGVTQTPRYLIKTRGQQVTLSCSPISGHRSVSWYQQTPGQGLQFLFEYFSETQRNKGNFPGRFSGRQFSNSRSEMNVSTLELGDSALYLCASSLARLETQYFGPGTRLLVL.

The rearrangement joins TRBV28 to TRBJ1-1; D ambiguous. The CDR3 is 12 amino acids. Germline V CDR1 and CDR2: MDHEN, SYDVKM. Trimming took off 2 bases at V and 7 bases at J, with 8 bases between the two ends. The CDR3 loop is CASSLRDFEAFF. CDR3 in DNA: TGTGCCAGCAGTTTACGGGATTTTGAAGCTTTCTTT.

This chain joins TRBV11-2 and TRBJ2-7; 9 bases match TRBD2. The germline V gene encodes CDR1 SGHAT and CDR2 FQNNGV. The CDR3 totals 14 residues. Losses at the gene ends were 1 base for V and 8 bases for J; bases not matched to a gene: 6. This chain's CDR3 is CASSLGLAGTKQYF. For the CDR3, the DNA is TGTGCCAGCAGCTTAGGGCTAGCGGGAACGAAGCAGTACTTC.

This chain links TRBV29-1 with TRBJ1-2, with a tentative D call TRBD1 (6 bases). Germline lookup yields CDR1 SQVTM and CDR2 ANQGSEA. The CDR3 has 13 residues. V lost 6 bases, J lost 0 bases, and 11 bases lay in between. The CDR3, as DNA: TGCAGCGTGCCGGGACAAGCTAACTATGGCTACACCTTC. Protein: CSVPGQANYGYTF.

The genes are TRBV29-1 and TRBJ2-7; 9 bases are shared with TRBD1. The germline V gene encodes CDR1 SQVTM and CDR2 ANQGSEA. The V gene end was trimmed by 5 bases and the J gene end by 1 base; junction bases not matched to a gene: 3. The CDR3 contains 13 residues. This chain's CDR3 is CSVIGQGSYEQYF. In DNA, the CDR3 is TGCAGCGTTATCGGACAGGGGTCCTACGAGCAGTACTTC.

The chain couples TRBV5-1 to TRBJ1-1, with D perhaps matching TRBD1 (5 bases). V dropped 4 bases and J dropped 7 bases, with 20 bases sitting between them. The CDR3 totals 15 residues. The germline gives CDR1 SGHRS, CDR2 YFSETQ. The CDR3 DNA sequence: TGCGCCAGCAGCCAGGGACGGGACGCTCCCAATGAAGCTTTCTTT. Its translation is CASSQGRDAPNEAFF.

This chain joins TRBV5-8 and TRBJ1-2; weak D call: TRBD1 (6 bases). The CDR3 totals 15 residues. V was cut by 3 bases and J by 3 bases, with 15 bases left in between. CDR1 and CDR2 from the germline V gene are SGHTS and YDEGEE. CDR3 sequence reads: CASSSTFRGDYGYTF. The DNA of the CDR3 is TGTGCCAGCAGCTCCACCTTCAGGGGCGACTATGGCTACACCTTC.

This clone was seen only a few times. The V gene is TRBV24-1, the J gene TRBJ1-2, with 7 bases that match TRBD1. Trimming took 7 bases from V and 2 from J; bases not matched to a gene: 3. CDR3 size: 13 residues. Germline V lookup: CDR1 KGHDR, CDR2 SFDVKD. CDR3 in amino acids: CATRGGANYGYTF. CDR3 nucleotides: TGTGCCACCAGAGGGGGCGCAAACTATGGCTACACCTTC.

The V gene is TRBV5-4, the J gene TRBJ2-7; 11 bases align to TRBD1. The ends lost 4 bases at V and 7 bases at J; junction bases unmatched: 7. Germline CDR1 reads SGHNT; CDR2 reads YYREEE (reference sequence). This CDR3 region has 14 residues. The CDR3 sequence is CASSIGTGGGEQYF. The CDR3 DNA reads TGTGCCAGCAGCATAGGGACAGGGGGGGGAGAGCAGTACTTC.